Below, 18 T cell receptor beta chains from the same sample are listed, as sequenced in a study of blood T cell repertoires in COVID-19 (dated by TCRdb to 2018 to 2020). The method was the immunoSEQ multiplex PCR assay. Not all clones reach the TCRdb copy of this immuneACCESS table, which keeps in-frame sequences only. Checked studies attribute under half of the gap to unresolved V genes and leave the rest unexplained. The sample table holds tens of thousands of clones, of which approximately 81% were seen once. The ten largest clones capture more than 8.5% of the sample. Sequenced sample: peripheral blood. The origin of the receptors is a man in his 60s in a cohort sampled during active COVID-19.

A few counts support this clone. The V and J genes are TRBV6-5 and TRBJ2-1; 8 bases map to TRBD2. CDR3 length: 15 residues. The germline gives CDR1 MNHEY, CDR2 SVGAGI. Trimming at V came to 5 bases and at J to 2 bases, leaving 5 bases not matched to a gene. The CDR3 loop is CASSPAGAPYNEQFF. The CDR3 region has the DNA TGTGCCAGCAGTCCAGCGGGGGCCCCCTACAATGAGCAGTTCTTC.

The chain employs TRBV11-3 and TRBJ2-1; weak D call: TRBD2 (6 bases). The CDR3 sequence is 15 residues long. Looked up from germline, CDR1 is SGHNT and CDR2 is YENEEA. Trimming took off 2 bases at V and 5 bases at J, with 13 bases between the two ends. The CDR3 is CASSLRGLGNNEQFF. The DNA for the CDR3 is TGTGCCAGCAGCTTACGGGGGTTGGGTAACAATGAGCAGTTCTTC.

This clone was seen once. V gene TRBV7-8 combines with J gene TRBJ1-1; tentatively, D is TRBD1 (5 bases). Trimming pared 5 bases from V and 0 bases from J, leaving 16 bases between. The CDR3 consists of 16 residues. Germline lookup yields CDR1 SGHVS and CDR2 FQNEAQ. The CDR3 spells CASSPYPRGLNTEAFF. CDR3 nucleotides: TGTGCCAGCAGCCCCTACCCCCGGGGGTTGAACACTGAAGCTTTCTTT.

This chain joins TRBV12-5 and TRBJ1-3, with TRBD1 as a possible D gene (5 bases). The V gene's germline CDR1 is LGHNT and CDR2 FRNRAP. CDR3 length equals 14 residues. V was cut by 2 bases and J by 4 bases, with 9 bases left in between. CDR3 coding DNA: TGTGCTAGTGGTTTGAGCGGGGGAGGAAACACCATATATTTT. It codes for CASGLSGGGNTIYF.

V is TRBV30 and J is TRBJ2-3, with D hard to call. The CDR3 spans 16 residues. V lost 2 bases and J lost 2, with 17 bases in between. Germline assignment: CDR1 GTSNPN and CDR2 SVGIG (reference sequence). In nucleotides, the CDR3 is TGTGCCTGGAGTCCTAACTTACGGAGTTCCACAGATACGCAGTATTTT. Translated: CAWSPNLRSSTDTQYF.

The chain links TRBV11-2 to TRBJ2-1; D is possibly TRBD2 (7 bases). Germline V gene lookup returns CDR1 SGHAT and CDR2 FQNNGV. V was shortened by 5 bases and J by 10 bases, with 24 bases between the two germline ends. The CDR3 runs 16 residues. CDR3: CASSQSTGGRSGEQFF. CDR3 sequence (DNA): TGTGCCAGCAGCCAATCCACGGGGGGCCGAAGTGGGGAGCAGTTCTTC.

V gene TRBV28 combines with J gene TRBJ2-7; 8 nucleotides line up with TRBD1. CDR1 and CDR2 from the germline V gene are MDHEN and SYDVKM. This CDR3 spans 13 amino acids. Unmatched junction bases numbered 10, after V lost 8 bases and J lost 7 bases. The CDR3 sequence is CASFSGQGGEQYF. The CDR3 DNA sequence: TGTGCCAGCTTTTCCGGACAGGGTGGGGAGCAGTACTTC.

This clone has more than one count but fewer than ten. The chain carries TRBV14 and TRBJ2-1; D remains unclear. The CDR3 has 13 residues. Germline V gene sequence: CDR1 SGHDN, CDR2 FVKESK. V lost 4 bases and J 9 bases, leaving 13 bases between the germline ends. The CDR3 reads CASSPTLIAEQFF. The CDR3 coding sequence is TGTGCCAGCAGCCCAACTCTAATAGCTGAGCAGTTCTTC. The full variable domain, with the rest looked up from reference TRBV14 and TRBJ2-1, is EAGVTQFPSHSVIEKGQTVTLRCDPISGHDNLYWYRRVMGKEIKFLLHFVKESKQDESGMPNNRFLAERTGGTYSTLKVQPAELEDSGVYFCASSPTLIAEQFFGPGTRLTVL.

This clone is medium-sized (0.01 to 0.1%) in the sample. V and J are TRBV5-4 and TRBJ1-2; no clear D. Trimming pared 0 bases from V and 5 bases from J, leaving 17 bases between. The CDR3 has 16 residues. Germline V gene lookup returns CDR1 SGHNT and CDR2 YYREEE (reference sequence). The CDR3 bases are TGTGCCAGCAGCTTGGATAAGGCACCTAGTATTTATGGCTACACCTTC. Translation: CASSLDKAPSIYGYTF.

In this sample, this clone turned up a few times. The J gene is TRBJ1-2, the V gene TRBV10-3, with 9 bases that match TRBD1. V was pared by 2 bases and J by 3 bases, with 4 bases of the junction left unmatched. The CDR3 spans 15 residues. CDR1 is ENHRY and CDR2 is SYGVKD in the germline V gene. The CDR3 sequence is CAISEGDRAYYGYTF. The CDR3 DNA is TGTGCCATCAGTGAGGGGGACAGGGCTTACTATGGCTACACCTTC.

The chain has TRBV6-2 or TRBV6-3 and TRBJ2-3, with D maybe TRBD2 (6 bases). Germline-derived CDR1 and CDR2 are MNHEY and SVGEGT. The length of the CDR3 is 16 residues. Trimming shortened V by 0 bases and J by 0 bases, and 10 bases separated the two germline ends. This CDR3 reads CASSYSKAGSTDTQYF. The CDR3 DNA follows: TGTGCCAGCAGTTACTCGAAGGCGGGGAGCACAGATACGCAGTATTTT.

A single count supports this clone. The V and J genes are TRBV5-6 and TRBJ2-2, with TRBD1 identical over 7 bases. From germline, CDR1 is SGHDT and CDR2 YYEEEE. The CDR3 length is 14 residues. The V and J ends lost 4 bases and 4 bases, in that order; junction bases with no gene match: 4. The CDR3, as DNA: TGTGCCAGCAGCCTCGGACAGGTCACCGGGGAGCTGTTTTTT. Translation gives CASSLGQVTGELFF.

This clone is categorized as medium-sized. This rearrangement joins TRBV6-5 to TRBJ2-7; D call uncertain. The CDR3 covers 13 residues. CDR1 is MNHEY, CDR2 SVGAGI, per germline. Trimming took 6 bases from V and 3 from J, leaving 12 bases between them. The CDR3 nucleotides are TGTGCCAGCAGCTTTGGGCAGAACTACGAGCAGTACTTC. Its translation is CASSFGQNYEQYF.

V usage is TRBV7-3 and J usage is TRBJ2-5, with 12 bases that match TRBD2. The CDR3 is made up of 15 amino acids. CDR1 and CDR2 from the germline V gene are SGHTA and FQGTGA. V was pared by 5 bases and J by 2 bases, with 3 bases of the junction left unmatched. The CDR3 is CASSGGTSGQETQYF. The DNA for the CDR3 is TGTGCCAGCAGCGGTGGGACTAGCGGGCAAGAGACCCAGTACTTC.

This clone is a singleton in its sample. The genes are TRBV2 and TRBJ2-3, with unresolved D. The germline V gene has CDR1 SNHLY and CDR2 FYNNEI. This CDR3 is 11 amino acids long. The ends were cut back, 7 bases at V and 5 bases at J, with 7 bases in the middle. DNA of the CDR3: TGTGCCAGCACACTACGAGATACGCAGTATTTT. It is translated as CASTLRDTQYF.

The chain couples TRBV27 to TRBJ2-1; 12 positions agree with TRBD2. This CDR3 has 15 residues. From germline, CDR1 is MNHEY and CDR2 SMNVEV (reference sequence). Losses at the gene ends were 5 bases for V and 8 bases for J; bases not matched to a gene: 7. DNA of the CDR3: TGTGCCAGCAGTACAACGACTAGCGGGGGCGATGAGCAGTTCTTC. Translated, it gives CASSTTTSGGDEQFF.

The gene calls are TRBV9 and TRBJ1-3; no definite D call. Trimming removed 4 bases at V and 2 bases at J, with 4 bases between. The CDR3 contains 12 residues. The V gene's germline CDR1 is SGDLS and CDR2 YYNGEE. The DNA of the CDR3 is TGTGCCAGCAGCACGGCTGGAAACACCATATATTTT. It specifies CASSTAGNTIYF.

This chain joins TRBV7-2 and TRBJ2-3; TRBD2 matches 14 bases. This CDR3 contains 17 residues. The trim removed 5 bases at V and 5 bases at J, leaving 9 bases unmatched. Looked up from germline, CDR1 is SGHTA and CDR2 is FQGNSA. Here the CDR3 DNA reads TGTGCCAGCAGCCTTACCGGGACTAGCGGGAGAGTAGATACGCAGTATTTT. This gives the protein CASSLTGTSGRVDTQYF.